This record looks at one TCR beta chain sequence and its context. Measured with immunoSEQ multiplex PCR; TCRdb has only the in-frame clones, and not every one. The sample yields about half a million clones, about 85% seen once. The data are from a study of blood T cell repertoires in COVID-19. The germline V gene encodes CDR1 SGHTA and CDR2 FQGNSA. V lost 1 base and J lost 10, with 12 bases in between. CDR3 length: 13 amino acids. This study enrolled people aged about 18 to 90 from about two dozen US geographic areas. Allocation to cohorts depended on clinical history reported by the participants. Two negative PCRs, clearance, or symptom resolution had been documented for recovered Cohort 3 donors.

The V and J genes are TRBV7-2 and TRBJ2-3, with a weak D call TRBD2 (5 bases). This sequence was found in an older woman who had recovered from COVID-19. The source material was PBMCs or T cells enriched from blood (not recorded which). The CDR3 reads CASSLVAGGAQYF. CDR3 coding DNA: TGTGCCAGCAGCTTAGTTGCGGGTGGGGCGCAGTATTTT.